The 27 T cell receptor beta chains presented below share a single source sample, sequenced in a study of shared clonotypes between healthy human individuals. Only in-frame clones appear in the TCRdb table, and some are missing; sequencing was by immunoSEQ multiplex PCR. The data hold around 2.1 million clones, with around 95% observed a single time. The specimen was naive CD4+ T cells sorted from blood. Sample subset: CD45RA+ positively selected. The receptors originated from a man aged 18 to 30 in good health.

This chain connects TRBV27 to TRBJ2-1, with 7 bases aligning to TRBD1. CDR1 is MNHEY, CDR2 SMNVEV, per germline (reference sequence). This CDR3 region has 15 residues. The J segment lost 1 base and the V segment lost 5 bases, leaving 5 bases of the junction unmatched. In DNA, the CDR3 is TGTGCCAGCAGTAACCGGGACAGTTCCTACAATGAGCAGTTCTTC. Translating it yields CASSNRDSSYNEQFF.

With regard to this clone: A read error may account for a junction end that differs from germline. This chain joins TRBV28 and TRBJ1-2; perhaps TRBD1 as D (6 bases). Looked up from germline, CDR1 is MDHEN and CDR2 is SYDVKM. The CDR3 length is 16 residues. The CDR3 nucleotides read TGTGCCAGCAGCCGGGGTGACGGGGGCTCAAGTTATGGCTACCCCTTC. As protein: CASSRGDGGSSYGYPF.

The DNA of the CDR3 is TGTGCCAGCAGCTTAGAAGGGTACCCGAACCCCTACGAGCAGTACTTC. Its translation is CASSLEGYPNPYEQYF. V and J are TRBV11-2 and TRBJ2-7; D unresolved. The CDR3 extends over 16 amino acids. Trimming took 0 bases from V and 2 from J, leaving 14 bases between them. Per germline, CDR1 SGHAT and CDR2 FQNNGV.

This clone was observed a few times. In nucleotides, the CDR3 is TGTGCCAGCAGCGGAGGGAACTATGGCTACACCTTC. Its protein product is CASSGGNYGYTF. V and J are TRBV28 and TRBJ1-2; D is unresolved. The CDR3 is 12 residues long. Germline-derived CDR1 and CDR2 are MDHEN and SYDVKM. The V end was cut by 6 bases, the J end by 2 bases, with 7 bases between.

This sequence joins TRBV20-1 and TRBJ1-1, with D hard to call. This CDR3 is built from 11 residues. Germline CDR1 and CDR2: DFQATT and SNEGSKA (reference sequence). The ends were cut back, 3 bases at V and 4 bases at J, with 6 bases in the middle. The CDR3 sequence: CSARSRTEAFF. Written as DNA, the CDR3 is TGCAGTGCTAGGTCGCGCACTGAAGCTTTCTTT.

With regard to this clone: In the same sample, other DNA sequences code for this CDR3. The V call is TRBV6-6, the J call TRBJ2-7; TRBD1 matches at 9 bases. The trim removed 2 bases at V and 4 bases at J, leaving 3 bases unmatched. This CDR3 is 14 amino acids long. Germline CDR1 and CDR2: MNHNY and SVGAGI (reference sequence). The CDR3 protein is CASSYGQGRYEQYF. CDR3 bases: TGTGCCAGCAGTTACGGACAGGGGAGGTACGAGCAGTACTTC.

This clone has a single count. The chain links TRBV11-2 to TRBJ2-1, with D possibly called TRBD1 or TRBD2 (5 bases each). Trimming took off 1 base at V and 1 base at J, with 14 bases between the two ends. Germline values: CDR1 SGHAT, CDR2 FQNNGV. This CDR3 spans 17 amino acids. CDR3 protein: CASSLAGTRRSYNEQFF. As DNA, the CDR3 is TGTGCCAGCAGCTTAGCCGGGACGAGAAGGTCCTACAATGAGCAGTTCTTC.

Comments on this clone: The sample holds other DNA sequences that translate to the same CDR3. CDR3 nucleotides: TGCGCCAGCAGCAGTGGACAGGGGGCGAGCGGCTACACCTTC. Encoded protein: CASSSGQGASGYTF. This sequence joins TRBV5-1 and TRBJ1-2; 11 bases map to TRBD1. In germline, CDR1 is SGHRS, CDR2 YFSETQ. Losses at the gene ends were 4 bases for V and 8 bases for J; bases not matched to a gene: 7. CDR3 length: 14 amino acids. The variable domain in full, completed from reference TRBV5-1 and TRBJ1-2, reads KAGVTQTPRYLIKTRGQQVTLSCSPISGHRSVSWYQQTPGQGLQFLFEYFSETQRNKGNFPGRFSGRQFSNSRSEMNVSTLELGDSALYLCASSSGQGASGYTFGSGTRLTVV.

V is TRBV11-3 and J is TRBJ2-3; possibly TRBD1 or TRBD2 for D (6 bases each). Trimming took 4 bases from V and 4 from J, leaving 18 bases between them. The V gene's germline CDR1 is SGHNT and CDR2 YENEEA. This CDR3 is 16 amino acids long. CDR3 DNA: TGTGCCAGCAGCTACCGAGGGGGAGGTGGGGCAGATACGCAGTATTTT. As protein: CASSYRGGGGADTQYF.

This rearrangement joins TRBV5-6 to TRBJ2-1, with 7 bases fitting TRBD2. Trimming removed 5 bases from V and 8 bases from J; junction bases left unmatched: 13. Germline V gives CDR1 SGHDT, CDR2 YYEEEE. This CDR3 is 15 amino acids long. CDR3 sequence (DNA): TGTGCCAGCAGTCCCGGGACTACATATGGGGATGAGCAGTTCTTC. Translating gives CASSPGTTYGDEQFF.

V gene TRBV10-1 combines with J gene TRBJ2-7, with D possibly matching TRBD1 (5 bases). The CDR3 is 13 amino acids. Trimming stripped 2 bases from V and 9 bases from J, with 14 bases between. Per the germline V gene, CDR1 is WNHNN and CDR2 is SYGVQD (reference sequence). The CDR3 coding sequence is TGCGCCAGCAGTGAGGGGGCGTCCTTTCGGCAGTACTTC. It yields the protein CASSEGASFRQYF.

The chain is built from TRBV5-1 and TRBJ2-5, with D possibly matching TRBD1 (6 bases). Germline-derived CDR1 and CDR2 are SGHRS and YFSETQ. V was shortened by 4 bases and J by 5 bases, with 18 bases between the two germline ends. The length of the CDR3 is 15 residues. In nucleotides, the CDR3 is TGCGCCAGCAGCCGGACCAACAGGGCTTCGGAGACCCAGTACTTC. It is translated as CASSRTNRASETQYF.

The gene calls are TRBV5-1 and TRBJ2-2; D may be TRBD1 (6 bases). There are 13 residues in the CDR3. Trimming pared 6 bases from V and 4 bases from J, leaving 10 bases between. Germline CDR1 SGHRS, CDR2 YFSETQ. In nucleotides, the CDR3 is TGCGCCAGCACCCAGACAGGCACCGGGGAGCTGTTTTTT. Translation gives CASTQTGTGELFF.

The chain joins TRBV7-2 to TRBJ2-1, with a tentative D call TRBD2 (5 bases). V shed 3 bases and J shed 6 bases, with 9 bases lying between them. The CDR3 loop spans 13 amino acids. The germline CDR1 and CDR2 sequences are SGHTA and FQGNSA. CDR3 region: CASSFHEGNEQFF. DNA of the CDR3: TGTGCCAGCAGCTTCCACGAGGGCAATGAGCAGTTCTTC.

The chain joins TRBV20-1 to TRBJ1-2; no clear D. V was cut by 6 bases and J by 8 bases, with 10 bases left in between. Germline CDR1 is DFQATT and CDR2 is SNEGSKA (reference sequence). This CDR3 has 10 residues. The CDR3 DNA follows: TGCAGTGCCCCTCGCTTGGGCTACACCTTC. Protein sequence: CSAPRLGYTF.

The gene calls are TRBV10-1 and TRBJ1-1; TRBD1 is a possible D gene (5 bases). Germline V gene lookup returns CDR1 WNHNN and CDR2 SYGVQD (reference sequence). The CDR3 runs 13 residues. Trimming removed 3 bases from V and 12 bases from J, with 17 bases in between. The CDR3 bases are TGCGCCAGCAGTGAAGTAAGACAGCTAGGGACTTTCTTT. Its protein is CASSEVRQLGTFF.

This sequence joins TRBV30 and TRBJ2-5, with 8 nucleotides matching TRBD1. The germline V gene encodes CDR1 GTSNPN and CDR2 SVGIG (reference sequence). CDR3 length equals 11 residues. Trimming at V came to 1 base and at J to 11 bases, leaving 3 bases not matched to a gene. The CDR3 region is CAWSDGQGQYF. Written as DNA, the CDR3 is TGTGCCTGGAGTGACGGACAGGGACAGTACTTC.

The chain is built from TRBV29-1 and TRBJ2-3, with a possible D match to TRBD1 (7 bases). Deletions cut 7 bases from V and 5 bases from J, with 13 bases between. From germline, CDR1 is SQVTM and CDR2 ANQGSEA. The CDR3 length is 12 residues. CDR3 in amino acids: CSANRGGDTQYF. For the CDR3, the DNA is TGCAGCGCCAACAGGGGAGGAGATACGCAGTATTTT.

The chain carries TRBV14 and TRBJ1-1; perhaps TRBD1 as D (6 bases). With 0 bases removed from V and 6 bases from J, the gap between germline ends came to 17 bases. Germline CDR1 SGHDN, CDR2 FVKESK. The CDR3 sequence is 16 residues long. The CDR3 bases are TGTGCCAGCAGCCAAGATTCCCCAGGGGAGTTGGCTGAAGCTTTCTTT. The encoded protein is CASSQDSPGELAEAFF.

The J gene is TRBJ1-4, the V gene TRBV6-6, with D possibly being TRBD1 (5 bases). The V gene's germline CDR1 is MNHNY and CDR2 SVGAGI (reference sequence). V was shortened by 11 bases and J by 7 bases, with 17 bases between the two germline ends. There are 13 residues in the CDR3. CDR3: CAARGAEGEKLFF. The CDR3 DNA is TGTGCCGCAAGGGGAGCCGAGGGTGAAAAACTGTTTTTT.

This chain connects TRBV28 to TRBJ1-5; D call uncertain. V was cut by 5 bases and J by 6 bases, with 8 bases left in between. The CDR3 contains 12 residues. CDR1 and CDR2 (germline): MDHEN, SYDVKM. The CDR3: CASSQLSQPQHF. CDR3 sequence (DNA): TGTGCCAGCAGTCAACTCAGTCAGCCCCAGCATTTT. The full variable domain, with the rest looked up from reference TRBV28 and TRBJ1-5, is DVKVTQSSRYLVKRTGEKVFLECVQDMDHENMFWYRQDPGLGLRLIYFSYDVKMKEKGDIPEGYSVSREKKERFSLILESASTNQTSMYLCASSQLSQPQHFGDGTRLSIL.

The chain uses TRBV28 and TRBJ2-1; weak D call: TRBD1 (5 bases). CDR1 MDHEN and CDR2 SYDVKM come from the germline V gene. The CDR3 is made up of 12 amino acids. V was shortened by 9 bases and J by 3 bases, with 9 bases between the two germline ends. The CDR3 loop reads CASGADYNEQFF. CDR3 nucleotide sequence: TGTGCCAGTGGGGCAGACTACAATGAGCAGTTCTTC.

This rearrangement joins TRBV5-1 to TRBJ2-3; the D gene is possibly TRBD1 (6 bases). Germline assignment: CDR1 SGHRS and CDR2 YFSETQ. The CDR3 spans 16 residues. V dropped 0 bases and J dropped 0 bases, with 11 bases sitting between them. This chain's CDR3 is CASSLGGTLSTDTQYF. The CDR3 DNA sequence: TGCGCCAGCAGCTTGGGGGGGACACTGAGCACAGATACGCAGTATTTT. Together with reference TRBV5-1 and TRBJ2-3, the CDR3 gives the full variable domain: KAGVTQTPRYLIKTRGQQVTLSCSPISGHRSVSWYQQTPGQGLQFLFEYFSETQRNKGNFPGRFSGRQFSNSRSEMNVSTLELGDSALYLCASSLGGTLSTDTQYFGPGTRLTVL.

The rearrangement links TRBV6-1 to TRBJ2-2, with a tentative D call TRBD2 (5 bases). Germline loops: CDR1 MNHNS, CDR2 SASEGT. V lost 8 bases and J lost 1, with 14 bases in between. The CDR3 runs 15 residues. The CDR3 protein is CASGPEVRNTGELFF. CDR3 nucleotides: TGTGCCAGCGGTCCGGAGGTTCGGAACACCGGGGAGCTGTTTTTT.

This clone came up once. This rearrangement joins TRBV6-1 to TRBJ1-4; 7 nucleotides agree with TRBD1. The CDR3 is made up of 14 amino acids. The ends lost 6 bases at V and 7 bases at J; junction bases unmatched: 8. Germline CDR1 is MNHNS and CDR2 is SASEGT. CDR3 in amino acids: CASSPRGIPEKLFF. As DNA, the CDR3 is TGTGCCAGCAGCCCCAGGGGGATTCCTGAAAAACTGTTTTTT.

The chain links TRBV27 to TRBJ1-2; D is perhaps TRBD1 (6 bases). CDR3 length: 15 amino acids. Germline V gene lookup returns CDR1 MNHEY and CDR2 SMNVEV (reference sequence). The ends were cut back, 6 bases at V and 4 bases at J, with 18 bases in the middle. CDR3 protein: CASSLTQGLVYGYTF. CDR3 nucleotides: TGTGCCAGCAGCCTGACTCAGGGGTTGGTCTATGGCTACACCTTC.

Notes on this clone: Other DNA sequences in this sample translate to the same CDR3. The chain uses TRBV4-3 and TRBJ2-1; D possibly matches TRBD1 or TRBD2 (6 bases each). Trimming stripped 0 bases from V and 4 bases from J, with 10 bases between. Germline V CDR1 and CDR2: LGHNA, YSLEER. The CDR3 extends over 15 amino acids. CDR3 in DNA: TGCGCCAGCAGCCAAGAAGGGGGGCGTTACAATGAGCAGTTCTTC. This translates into CASSQEGGRYNEQFF.